This T cell receptor (beta chain) emerged from a study of CD8 T cells in ankylosing spondylitis. Findings of the study overall: There was reportedly significant enrichment of clones that were disease-linked in matched ankylosing spondylitis synovial fluid. The disease-linked clones had a CD8+ phenotype and low blood frequencies. Ankylosing spondylitis blood seemed to carry a telltale TCR beta motif made of several highly homologous variants.

The CDR3 extends over 14 amino acids. The germline CDR1 and CDR2 sequences are SGHRS and YFSETQ. The ends were cut back, 4 bases at V and 2 bases at J, with 12 bases in the middle. As concerns this clonotype: Its target is not known.

Libraries for TCR beta were made by quantitative 5'-RACE with molecular barcodes. Using its own MiXCR run on the 5' RACE reads, TCRdb lists one record per CDR3 protein. The sample has around 450,000 distinct CDR3 sequences, roughly 25% seen once. This clonotype was obtained from a male donor with ankylosing spondylitis. Sequenced material: blood, either unsorted or a sorted T cell fraction (not recorded which). The chain joins TRBV5-1 to TRBJ2-5; tentative D call: TRBD1 (5 bases). CDR3 amino acids: CASSHTGVQETQYF. DNA for the CDR3: TGCGCCAGCAGCCATACAGGAGTTCAAGAGACCCAGTACTTC.